The 31 T cell receptor beta chains given below trace back to one sample, sequenced in a study of blood T cell repertoires in COVID-19. This table comes from immunoSEQ multiplex PCR, and its TCRdb copy is limited to in-frame clones, with some not included. Of approximately 130,000 clones listed, roughly 86% are singletons. The sequenced sample consisted of peripheral blood. All receptors derive from a woman in her 50s who had recovered from COVID-19.

The rearrangement uses TRBV6-1 and TRBJ2-7, with TRBD2 matching over 11 bases. The length of the CDR3 is 15 residues. The V gene end was trimmed by 1 base and the J gene end by 2 bases; junction bases not matched to a gene: 1. Germline lookup yields CDR1 MNHNS and CDR2 SASEGT. The CDR3 spells CASSEVAGGPYEQYF. CDR3 coding DNA: TGTGCCAGCAGTGAAGTAGCGGGGGGGCCCTACGAGCAGTACTTC.

The gene calls are TRBV19 and TRBJ1-1; maybe TRBD1 (6 bases). Germline CDR1 is LNHDA and CDR2 is SQIVND (reference sequence). The length of the CDR3 is 10 residues. Between the trimmed V and J ends, which lost 6 bases and 9 bases, there was a span of 8 bases. This CDR3 is CASRDSQAFF. The CDR3 bases are TGTGCCAGTAGGGACAGTCAAGCTTTCTTT.

The chain links TRBV2 to TRBJ1-2; D is undetermined. CDR1 SNHLY and CDR2 FYNNEI come from the germline V gene. There are 12 residues in the CDR3. Trimming took off 3 bases at V and 8 bases at J, with 10 bases between the two ends. The CDR3 here is CASSDNPGGYTF. CDR3 nucleotide sequence: TGTGCCAGCAGTGACAACCCTGGCGGCTACACCTTC. Together with reference TRBV2 and TRBJ1-2, the CDR3 gives the full variable domain: EPEVTQTPSHQVTQMGQEVILRCVPISNHLYFYWYRQILGQKVEFLVSFYNNEISEKSEIFDDQFSVERPDGSNFTLKIRSTKLEDSAMYFCASSDNPGGYTFGSGTRLTVV.

This rearrangement joins TRBV29-1 to TRBJ2-7; tentative D call: TRBD2 (6 bases). The CDR3 length is 12 residues. Trimming stripped 3 bases from V and 4 bases from J, with 10 bases between. The germline V gene has CDR1 SQVTM and CDR2 ANQGSEA. The CDR3 DNA follows: TGCAGCGTTGATGCGGGGCCTTACGAGCAGTACTTC. Translated, it gives CSVDAGPYEQYF.

In this sample, this clone turned up a few times. The chain combines TRBV5-1 with TRBJ2-2; 8 nucleotides line up with TRBD1. This CDR3 spans 15 amino acids. V trimming: 7 bases; J trimming: 0 bases; junction bases outside the gene matches: 5. CDR1 and CDR2 from the germline V gene are SGHRS and YFSETQ. The CDR3 coding sequence is TGCGCCAGCCAGGGGGCCCAGGCGAACACCGGGGAGCTGTTTTTT. The encoded protein is CASQGAQANTGELFF.

This chain connects TRBV10-3 to TRBJ2-2; D gene uncertain. V lost 0 bases and J lost 3, with 11 bases in between. The CDR3 is 16 residues long. Germline CDR1 reads ENHRY; CDR2 reads SYGVKD. CDR3 DNA sequence: TGTGCCATCAGTGAGTCGTTGGGCCGACACACCGGGGAGCTGTTTTTT. It encodes CAISESLGRHTGELFF.

The rearrangement uses TRBV4-2 and TRBJ2-5, with 16 nucleotides matching TRBD2. Germline V lookup: CDR1 LGHNA, CDR2 YNFKEQ. The CDR3 length is 16 residues. J gave up 5 bases and V 4 bases, and 4 bases lay outside the gene matches. The CDR3 region has the DNA TGTGCCAGCAGCCCCGGGACTAGCGGGGGGGAGGAGACCCAGTACTTC. Translation: CASSPGTSGGEETQYF.

V gene TRBV2 combines with J gene TRBJ1-6; no clear D gene. This CDR3 contains 16 residues. Trimming shortened V by 5 bases and J by 6 bases, and 17 bases separated the two germline ends. The germline CDR1 and CDR2 sequences are SNHLY and FYNNEI. This CDR3 is CASSRVTQRVNSPLHF. The CDR3, as DNA: TGTGCCAGCAGTCGGGTAACGCAGCGCGTTAATTCACCCCTCCACTTT.

V usage is TRBV2 and J usage is TRBJ1-5; D is unclear. This CDR3 spans 13 amino acids. With 7 bases removed from V and 5 bases from J, the gap between germline ends came to 12 bases. Germline V gives CDR1 SNHLY, CDR2 FYNNEI. The CDR3 is CASKEGYYQPQHF. The DNA for the CDR3 is TGTGCCAGCAAGGAGGGATACTATCAGCCCCAGCATTTT. The whole variable domain, remainder taken from reference TRBV2 and TRBJ1-5, is EPEVTQTPSHQVTQMGQEVILRCVPISNHLYFYWYRQILGQKVEFLVSFYNNEISEKSEIFDDQFSVERPDGSNFTLKIRSTKLEDSAMYFCASKEGYYQPQHFGDGTRLSIL.

V gene TRBV4-1 combines with J gene TRBJ2-2, with D maybe TRBD2 (5 bases). V lost 3 bases and J 0 bases, leaving 8 bases between the germline ends. This CDR3 has 15 amino acids. Germline assignment: CDR1 MGHRA and CDR2 YSYEKL. CDR3 nucleotides: TGCGCCAGCAGCCATCCCGGGACGAACACCGGGGAGCTGTTTTTT. This sequence encodes CASSHPGTNTGELFF.

The rearrangement uses TRBV28 and TRBJ1-3; 7 positions agree with TRBD1. The length of the CDR3 is 15 residues. J gave up 4 bases and V 8 bases, and 11 bases lay outside the gene matches. The V gene's germline CDR1 is MDHEN and CDR2 SYDVKM. CDR3 region: CASGGRQGAGNTIYF. CDR3 in DNA: TGTGCCAGCGGGGGACGACAGGGTGCCGGAAACACCATATATTTT.

This clone has more than one count but fewer than ten. This chain uses TRBV7-3 with TRBJ1-2; 8 nucleotides match TRBD1. Germline V gene lookup returns CDR1 SGHTA and CDR2 FQGTGA. V lost 5 bases, J lost 6 bases, and 11 bases stayed unmatched. CDR3 length equals 15 residues. DNA of the CDR3: TGTGCCAGCAGCCCGGGGACAGGAGGAAGTCATGGCTACACCTTC. It is translated as CASSPGTGGSHGYTF.

The rearrangement links TRBV4-1 to TRBJ1-2; TRBD1 matches 8 bases. The junction had 9 bases not matched to a gene; V was cut back by 1 base and J by 8 bases. The CDR3 contains 15 residues. CDR1 and CDR2 (germline): MGHRA, YSYEKL. The DNA for the CDR3 is TGCGCCAGCAGCCAAGCCCCGGACAGGGTAGGAGGCTACACCTTC. Amino acids: CASSQAPDRVGGYTF.

The rearrangement uses TRBV7-2 and TRBJ2-2, with a possible D match to TRBD1 (5 bases). The CDR3 has 15 residues. With 4 bases removed from V and 6 bases from J, the gap between germline ends came to 15 bases. Germline V gives CDR1 SGHTA, CDR2 FQGNSA. CDR3 sequence: CASSYIRAGSGELFF. CDR3 coding DNA: TGTGCCAGCAGCTATATCAGGGCCGGGTCCGGGGAGCTGTTTTTT.

The chain employs TRBV18 and TRBJ1-1, with 8 bases that match TRBD1. V lost 3 bases, J lost 7 bases, and 7 bases stayed unmatched. CDR1 is KGHSH and CDR2 is LQKENI in the germline V gene. CDR3 length: 14 residues. In DNA form, the CDR3 reads TGTGCCAGCTCACCCCAACTCGACAGGGGTGAAGCTTTCTTT. Translation: CASSPQLDRGEAFF.

The chain is built from TRBV4-1 and TRBJ2-7; 8 positions match TRBD1. Germline V CDR1 and CDR2: MGHRA, YSYEKL. V shed 1 base, J shed 2 bases, and the junction held 4 bases outside the gene matches. The CDR3 has 15 amino acids. The CDR3 protein is CASSQGTGTAYEQYF. In nucleotides, the CDR3 is TGCGCCAGCAGCCAAGGGACAGGGACTGCCTACGAGCAGTACTTC.

This sequence joins TRBV12-3 or TRBV12-4 and TRBJ1-2; D gene unclear. CDR3 length: 12 residues. The germline V and J ends were trimmed by 2 bases and 5 bases, with 6 bases remaining between them. CDR3 sequence (DNA): TGTGCCAGCAGTTTACGGTGGTATGGCTACACCTTC. Translated: CASSLRWYGYTF.

The sample holds one count of this clone. This rearrangement joins TRBV7-8 to TRBJ1-1; TRBD1 is a possible D gene (5 bases). Trimming removed 5 bases from V and 0 bases from J, with 16 bases in between. The CDR3 is made up of 16 amino acids. CDR1 and CDR2 from the germline V gene are SGHVS and FQNEAQ. The CDR3 region is CASSTDKGTLNTEAFF. The CDR3 coding sequence is TGTGCCAGCAGCACGGACAAGGGAACCCTGAACACTGAAGCTTTCTTT. The complete variable domain, with remaining parts taken from reference TRBV7-8 and TRBJ1-1, reads GAGVSQSPRYKVAKRGQDVALRCDPISGHVSLFWYQQALGQGPEFLTYFQNEAQLDKSGLPSDRFFAERPEGSVSTLKIQRTQQEDSAVYLCASSTDKGTLNTEAFFGQGTRLTVV.

The chain has TRBV7-6 and TRBJ2-7; 9 bases fit TRBD1. J lost 5 bases, V lost 5 bases, and 10 bases had no gene match. This CDR3 is 15 amino acids long. The germline gives CDR1 SGHVS, CDR2 FNYEAQ. The CDR3, as DNA: TGTGCCAGCAGCCGGGACAGGGTCATCTTCGACGAGCAGTACTTC. It translates to CASSRDRVIFDEQYF.

J is TRBJ1-6 and V is TRBV4-1; D might be TRBD1 (5 bases). The CDR3 runs to 15 residues. Germline V gene sequence: CDR1 MGHRA, CDR2 YSYEKL. Trimming took 5 bases from V and 0 from J, leaving 8 bases between them. The CDR3 sequence: CASSLGVSYNSPLHF. CDR3 DNA sequence: TGCGCCAGCAGCTTAGGGGTCTCCTATAATTCACCCCTCCACTTT.

The CDR3 coding sequence is TGTGCCAGCAGCTTTGGGACACAACAAATGAACACTGAAGCTTTCTTT. Protein product: CASSFGTQQMNTEAFF. The chain combines TRBV5-6 with TRBJ1-1, with a possible D match to TRBD1 (6 bases). CDR1 and CDR2 from the germline V gene are SGHDT and YYEEEE. V was clipped by 2 bases and J by 0 bases, with 14 bases between them. The CDR3 runs to 16 residues.

This chain joins TRBV7-3 and TRBJ2-3, with a tentative D call TRBD1 (5 bases). V lost 5 bases and J lost 4, with 10 bases in between. From germline, CDR1 is SGHTA and CDR2 FQGTGA. This CDR3 contains 13 residues. The CDR3 protein is CASSTFRADTQYF. CDR3 sequence (DNA): TGTGCCAGCAGCACTTTCAGGGCAGATACGCAGTATTTT.

The V and J genes are TRBV6-5 and TRBJ2-7; possibly TRBD1 for D (6 bases). Looked up from germline, CDR1 is MNHEY and CDR2 is SVGAGI. V was cut by 7 bases and J by 1 base, with 11 bases left in between. CDR3 length equals 13 residues. The CDR3 region is CASTQTGSYEQYF. CDR3 nucleotides: TGTGCCAGCACTCAAACAGGGTCCTACGAGCAGTACTTC.

The chain uses TRBV13 and TRBJ1-3; 10 positions agree with TRBD1. Per germline, CDR1 PRHDT and CDR2 FYEKMQ (reference sequence). The length of the CDR3 is 18 residues. V lost 5 bases to trimming and J lost 0 bases; unmatched junction nucleotides: 10. Here the CDR3 reads CASSASGQGVGSGNTIYF. The DNA of the CDR3 is TGTGCCAGCAGCGCCTCCGGACAGGGGGTAGGCTCTGGAAACACCATATATTTT.

Points on this clone: Other DNA sequences of this sample code for an identical CDR3. The J gene is TRBJ1-5, the V gene TRBV6-2 or TRBV6-3, with D possibly matching TRBD1 (5 bases). CDR3 length: 17 residues. The germline CDR1 and CDR2 sequences are MNHEY and SVGEGT. The germline V and J ends were trimmed by 4 bases and 2 bases, with 18 bases remaining between them. The CDR3 DNA is TGTGCCAGCAGTTTGCGAAGGGGCATGGATGGCAATCAGCCCCAGCATTTT. This translates into CASSLRRGMDGNQPQHF.

This clone was found a few times. The chain recombines TRBV9 with TRBJ1-6, with D possibly matching TRBD1 (5 bases). In germline, CDR1 is SGDLS, CDR2 YYNGEE. Trimming took off 1 base at V and 7 bases at J, with 9 bases between the two ends. There are 14 residues in the CDR3. The CDR3 nucleotides are TGTGCCAGCAGCGTACGGCAGGGCAATTCACCCCTCCACTTT. Its protein is CASSVRQGNSPLHF. Variable domain in full (rest from reference TRBV9 and TRBJ1-6): DSGVTQTPKHLITATGQRVTLRCSPRSGDLSVYWYQQSLDQGLQFLIQYYNGEERAKGNILERFSAQQFPDLHSELNLSSLELGDSALYFCASSVRQGNSPLHFGNGTRLTVT.

The chain couples TRBV29-1 to TRBJ1-5, with D uncertain. The CDR3 extends over 20 amino acids. Germline V lookup: CDR1 SQVTM, CDR2 ANQGSEA. V lost 0 bases to trimming and J lost 0 bases, with 24 bases between them. The CDR3: CSVEDLRAARQDYSNQPQHF. In DNA form, the CDR3 reads TGCAGCGTTGAAGATCTTAGAGCGGCCAGGCAAGATTATAGCAATCAGCCCCAGCATTTT.

This chain links TRBV28 with TRBJ2-1; 7 nucleotides line up with TRBD1. Per germline, CDR1 MDHEN and CDR2 SYDVKM. V trimming: 5 bases; J trimming: 4 bases; junction bases outside the gene matches: 11. The CDR3 covers 16 residues. The CDR3 loop reads CASSLQGPPGYNEQFF. DNA of the CDR3: TGTGCCAGCAGTCTACAGGGGCCTCCGGGTTACAATGAGCAGTTCTTC. The variable domain in full, with the rest retrieved from reference TRBV28 and TRBJ2-1, is DVKVTQSSRYLVKRTGEKVFLECVQDMDHENMFWYRQDPGLGLRLIYFSYDVKMKEKGDIPEGYSVSREKKERFSLILESASTNQTSMYLCASSLQGPPGYNEQFFGPGTRLTVL.

V usage is TRBV5-1 and J usage is TRBJ2-7; 7 positions agree with TRBD1. Germline-derived CDR1 and CDR2 are SGHRS and YFSETQ. The CDR3 covers 16 residues. V lost 0 bases and J lost 3; bases outside the gene matches: 9. The CDR3 loop reads CASSLAPTGNRYEQYF. The CDR3 DNA is TGCGCCAGCAGCTTGGCACCGACAGGGAACCGCTACGAGCAGTACTTC.

The gene calls are TRBV28 and TRBJ2-5; D is perhaps TRBD1 (6 bases). Germline V gene data show CDR1 as MDHEN and CDR2 as SYDVKM. The V gene lost 4 bases and the J gene lost 0 bases, with 12 bases spanning the gap. The CDR3 is 15 amino acids. The CDR3 is CASSWGHSYQETQYF. The CDR3 DNA reads as TGTGCCAGCAGTTGGGGACACTCCTACCAAGAGACCCAGTACTTC.

This chain links TRBV10-3 with TRBJ2-3; D uncertain. CDR1 is ENHRY, CDR2 SYGVKD, per germline. V shed 0 bases and J shed 2 bases, with 12 bases lying between them. This CDR3 has 16 residues. The CDR3 spells CAISESGRPNTDTQYF. The CDR3, as DNA: TGTGCCATCAGTGAGTCGGGCAGGCCTAACACAGATACGCAGTATTTT.